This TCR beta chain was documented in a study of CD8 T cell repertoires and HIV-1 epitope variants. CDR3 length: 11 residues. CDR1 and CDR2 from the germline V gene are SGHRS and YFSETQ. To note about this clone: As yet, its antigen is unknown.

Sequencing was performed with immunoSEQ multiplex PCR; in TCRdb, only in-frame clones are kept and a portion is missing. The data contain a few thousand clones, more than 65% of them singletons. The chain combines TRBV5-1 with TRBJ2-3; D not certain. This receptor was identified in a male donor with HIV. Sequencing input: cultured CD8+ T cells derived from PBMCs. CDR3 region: CAQPHTDTQYF. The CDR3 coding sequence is TGCGCGCAACCCCACACAGATACGCAGTATTTT.